The source of this T cell receptor beta chain is a study of T cells expressing NK-cell markers. TCRdb reprocessed the 5' RACE reads, with one entry per CDR3 protein and no DNA. Its listing shows about 170,000 distinct CDR3 sequences. The CDR3 is made up of 15 amino acids. The receptor's source is a man aged 18-75 years in good health. The chain recombines TRBV12-3 or TRBV12-4 with TRBJ2-2. Sample: blood T cells: a sorted CD56 or NKG2C T cell subset, CD4+ or CD8+ T cells, or bulk PBMC T cells (not recorded which). The CDR3 is CASSFEQLFTGELFF.